The entry that follows covers one T cell receptor beta chain sequence. Original analysis: For nucleated cells, counts were estimated from reference gene primer amplification. TCRdb's table, derived via immunoSEQ multiplex PCR, lists solely in-frame clones and lacks some. V and J calls and clone size are as listed in that table; D and trimming were resolved from the DNA. The sample shows around 95,000 clones, approximately 87% of them seen only once. This entry belongs to a study of blood T cell repertoires in COVID-19. Whole-study context: Spain, Italy and the United States supplied samples that represented acute and convalescent COVID-19. Nucleic acid was either cDNA or gDNA, and it came from T cells, B-cell-depleted T cells, or PBMCs.

Sample: peripheral blood. The receptor was derived from a human donor in a cohort sampled during active COVID-19.

The CDR3 sequence: CASSLGQGAGTGELFF. The CDR3 bases are TGTGCCAGCAGCTTGGGACAGGGGGCGGGCACCGGGGAGCTGTTTTTT. The rearrangement joins TRBV11-3 to TRBJ2-2; 12 positions agree with TRBD1. Germline CDR1 SGHNT, CDR2 YENEEA. The V segment lost 3 bases and the J segment 4 bases; nucleotides outside the gene matches: 3. This CDR3 spans 16 amino acids. Complete variable domain (other parts from reference TRBV11-3 and TRBJ2-2): EAGVVQSPRYKIIEKKQPVAFWCNPISGHNTLYWYLQNLGQGPELLIRYENEEAVDDSQLPKDRFSAERLKGVDSTLKIQPAELGDSAVYLCASSLGQGAGTGELFFGEGSRLTVL.